The entry below describes one TCR beta chain. This sample was included in a study of shared clonotypes between healthy human individuals. Study-wide background: Three men and a couple of women, aged 18 to 49, were donors.

The protocol was immunoSEQ multiplex PCR, while the TCRdb copy is restricted to in-frame clones and leaves out a portion. The sample includes hundreds of thousands of clones, just over 75% of them seen just once. This receptor was taken from a woman aged 40 to 50 in good health. Some clones in this sample may be carry-over from other donors' samples. Sequences were obtained from PBMCs.

This CDR3 reads CASREGQLYEQYF. In DNA, the CDR3 is TGTGCCAGCAGAGAGGGACAGCTGTACGAGCAGTACTTC. This chain links TRBV7-2 with TRBJ2-7; the match to TRBD1 covers 7 bases. The trim removed 6 bases at V and 4 bases at J, leaving 6 bases unmatched. The CDR3 contains 13 residues. Germline-derived CDR1 and CDR2 are SGHTA and FQGNSA. The variable domain in full, completed from reference TRBV7-2 and TRBJ2-7, reads GAGVSQSPSNKVTEKGKDVELRCDPISGHTALYWYRQSLGQGLEFLIYFQGNSAPDKSGLPSDRFSAERTGGSVSTLTIQRTQQEDSAVYLCASREGQLYEQYFGPGTRLTVT.